These T cell receptor beta chains were read from a single sample in a study of blood T cell repertoires in COVID-19. Clones were read by immunoSEQ multiplex PCR, and TCRdb kept only the in-frame ones, dropping some. The sample holds about 35,000 clones, 78% seen once. Sequencing used peripheral blood. The origin of the receptors is an elderly man with acute or convalescent COVID-19. Both conserved end residues are part of each CDR3.

j_call v_call cdr3_aa
TRBJ1-3 TRBV19 CASSIDLDRLSGNTIYF
TRBJ2-7 TRBV3-1/TRBV3-2 CASTRGHHRDRNEQYF
TRBJ2-7 TRBV2 CAGRRDSVSYEQYF
TRBJ2-2 TRBV5-6 CASSFFPGGNTGELFF
TRBJ2-1 TRBV12-2 CASRCRDRNNEQFF
TRBJ2-7 TRBV11-2 CASSQTGYEQYF
TRBJ2-1 TRBV2 CASSAENSGGFGNEQFF
TRBJ1-1 TRBV6-5 CASSYAVRSTEAFF
TRBJ2-2 TRBV7-2 CASTPKGGGGGGELFF
TRBJ2-2 TRBV7-6 CASSLAPPGGRGGELFF
TRBJ2-3 TRBV18 CASSRTGAGDTQYF
TRBJ1-3 TRBV15 CATSRDKTGGNTIYF
TRBJ1-6 TRBV7-9 CASSFSNPGQGNSPLHF
TRBJ2-4 TRBV7-2 CASSLAGAPKNIQYF
TRBJ2-3 TRBV6-2/TRBV6-3 CASSKGQGWTDTQYF
TRBJ2-1 TRBV25-1 CASSEWGLETYNEQFF
TRBJ2-5 TRBV15 CATRPPGGRETQYF
TRBJ2-7 TRBV27 CASSLRGQGHYEQYF
TRBJ2-7 TRBV12-5 CASGLGGGAYEQYF
TRBJ2-3 TRBV6-5 CAGQTSLGGDTQYF
TRBJ2-2 TRBV9 CASSVADRAPTGELFF
TRBJ2-5 TRBV5-7 CASSFRRDNPSGTQYF
TRBJ1-2 TRBV10-3 CAISEGAGGYTF
TRBJ1-6 TRBV12-5 CASGLANSPLHF
TRBJ2-5 TRBV6-5 CASSYLAGGWAQYF
TRBJ2-3 TRBV24-1 CATSDYRGDTDTQYF
TRBJ2-2 TRBV7-3 CASSPSGGATNTGELFF
TRBJ2-1 TRBV5-4 CASSFSRGSNEQFF
TRBJ2-7 TRBV6-5 CASSFRGHREQYF
TRBJ2-5 TRBV6-7 CASSRGEDETQYF
TRBJ1-2 TRBV3-1/TRBV3-2 CASSQAYGGYGYTF
TRBJ2-7 TRBV7-2 CASSSLQGYEQYF
TRBJ2-7 TRBV18 CASSPDRGRFEQYF
TRBJ1-3 TRBV11-2 CASSWGQGNTIYF
TRBJ1-3 TRBV5-1 CASSLGAGGHSGNTIYF
TRBJ2-2 TRBV7-9 CASSPAGGYTGELFF
TRBJ2-1 TRBV7-3 CASSPLGGVNEQFF
TRBJ1-5 TRBV7-2 CASSFNRDNQPQHF
TRBJ2-7 TRBV6-2/TRBV6-3 CASRPTGGGSGEQYF
TRBJ1-2 TRBV15 CATSTGYGYTF
TRBJ1-2 TRBV5-1 CASSWNRDRDGYTF
TRBJ1-2 TRBV4-3 CASSQDLNRGLYGYTF
TRBJ1-1 TRBV2 CASNLVSGRQGAEAFF
TRBJ1-2 TRBV19 CASSIQGLGGYTF
TRBJ1-2 TRBV12-3/TRBV12-4 CASSLTGGYGYTF
TRBJ1-2 TRBV5-5 CASSRTTGGYPGYTF
TRBJ2-7 TRBV3-1/TRBV3-2 CASSQGLAGPGEF
TRBJ1-1 TRBV4-2 CASSQDWQSNTEAFF
TRBJ2-7 TRBV6-5 CASSPNRAGYEQYF
TRBJ2-5 TRBV9 CASSVGGAGGGETQYF
TRBJ2-7 TRBV19 CASLGTSAYEQYF
TRBJ1-6 TRBV5-5 CASSPGVQPNSPLHF
TRBJ1-1 TRBV19 CASSIRGGVNTEAFF
TRBJ1-5 TRBV5-8 CASSPRPSRGAGGYQPQHF
TRBJ1-2 TRBV11-2 CASSLQGASGYTF
TRBJ1-5 TRBV7-9 CASSEETEYYQPQHF